This T cell receptor (beta chain) was profiled in a study of tumor-infiltrating lymphocytes in primary liver carcinoma. Study summary: The study included patients who were men and women aged 30 to 69 years. Samples had roughly 3.65 to 7.13 million productive TCRbeta reads, comparable between tissue types. Broader study findings: Top-250-clone fractions were significantly higher in tumors than in blood (p = 0.039).

Trimming cost V 10 bases and J 13 bases, with 25 bases left between them. The CDR3 runs to 13 residues. Co-extracting RNA and DNA was done with about 17-31 mg of unsorted bulk tissue as input. The patients had histopathologically diagnosed primary liver carcinoma, and their disease was treated by surgical resection. About this clonotype: Its antigen is as yet unknown.

Reverse transcription of roughly 0.45 ug total RNA with a constant-region primer produced TCR beta cDNA. Researchers made the TCR beta libraries by running three nested multiplex PCR rounds with slightly modified ARM-PCR. TRBV1-TRBV30 forward and Cbeta reverse primers drove the first two approximately 11-cycle rounds. In TCRdb, the multiplex PCR reads were re-called with MiXCR into one record per CDR3 protein. Of some 87,000 distinct CDR3 sequences listed, just under 70% are singletons. V gene TRBV12-3 or TRBV12-4 combines with J gene TRBJ2-5; D is ambiguous. The sequence came from a man between 40 and 49 years old with primary liver carcinoma and hepatitis B virus infection. The sequenced material came from tumor-adjacent normal liver tissue. CDR3 sequence reads: CATRDGSQETWYF. CDR3 bases: TGTGCCACACGCGACGGCAGCCAAGAGACCTGGTACTTC.